Here is one TCR beta chain with its context. Its antigen is not identified. Germline V gives CDR1 SEHNR, CDR2 FQNEAQ (reference sequence). This CDR3 region has 14 residues. Trimming removed 4 bases at V and 6 bases at J, with 16 bases between. Generated by immunoSEQ multiplex PCR, the TCRdb table keeps only in-frame clones and is missing some. This table holds 140,000 or so clones, around 84% found once. The data originate from a study of T cell responses to AZD1222 COVID-19 vaccine. Study-level findings and limits: Unmutated variant regions are reportedly targeted by nearly half of spike-specific TCRs.

The V gene is TRBV7-9, the J gene TRBJ2-7; weak D call: TRBD1 (5 bases). This sample comprised peripheral blood, obtained 28 days after the second AZD1222 dose. This sequence originates from an adult who received the AZD1222 COVID-19 vaccine. DNA for the CDR3: TGTGCCAGCAGCTGGATAGGGGAAGGTGGCGAGCAGTACTTC. It is translated as CASSWIGEGGEQYF.